The 26 T cell receptor beta chains presented below share a single source sample, sequenced in a study of vaccination and CD4 T cells after COVID-19. Treatment meaning: approximately 9-day PBMC culture with coronavirus spike peptide pools or control peptides (ViraFEST assay). The Oncomine TCR Beta short-read assay sequenced DNA from cultured CD4+ T cells. TCRdb reanalysed the PCR reads using MiXCR and keeps one entry per CDR3 protein. Seen here are some 15,000 distinct CDR3 sequences, about 30% observed once, and the top ten hold about 17%. Their antigen targets remain unknown. Sequencing was done on a sample of cultured CD4+ T cells from blood. The receptors derive from a human donor with COVID-19.

This clonotype was recorded a few times. The V gene is TRBV27, the J gene TRBJ2-7, with D tentatively TRBD2 (6 bases). Per germline, CDR1 MNHEY and CDR2 SMNVEV (reference sequence). Trimming shortened V by 5 bases and J by 7 bases, and 15 bases separated the two germline ends. The CDR3 contains 13 residues. The CDR3 DNA follows: TGTGCCAGCAGTCCCCGCCCGGGGAGGGAGCAGTACTTC. Residues: CASSPRPGREQYF.

This clonotype has just a few counts. The V and J genes are TRBV7-8 and TRBJ2-3; TRBD1 matches 8 bases. CDR1 SGHVS and CDR2 FQNEAQ come from the germline V gene. This CDR3 has 17 residues. V lost 5 bases and J lost 0; bases outside the gene matches: 10. For the CDR3, the DNA is TGTGCCAGCAGCCCCCGAAAACAGGGGGTTAGCACAGATACGCAGTATTTT. Its translation is CASSPRKQGVSTDTQYF.

The sample holds a few counts of this clonotype. V and J are TRBV2 and TRBJ2-6; 12 bases align to TRBD1. The CDR3 spans 18 residues. The junction had 9 bases not matched to a gene; V was cut back by 5 bases and J by 4 bases. Germline V gives CDR1 SNHLY, CDR2 FYNNEI. The CDR3 DNA is TGTGCCAGCAGTCCCGAGGGACAGGGGGCGTTAGGGGCCAACGTCCTGACTTTC. Its protein is CASSPEGQGALGANVLTF.

Only one count was recorded for this clonotype. The chain recombines TRBV7-2 with TRBJ2-1, with 10 bases matching TRBD2. V was clipped by 7 bases and J by 3 bases; unmatched bases: 6. Germline lookup yields CDR1 SGHTA and CDR2 FQGNSA. The CDR3 spans 15 residues. The DNA of the CDR3 is TGTGCCAGCACCCTAGCGGGGGACCTCTACAATGAGCAGTTCTTC. Translation: CASTLAGDLYNEQFF.

This clonotype occurred a few times. An end of the junction does not agree with germline; a read error may underlie this. The rearrangement joins TRBV7-2 to TRBJ1-1; D not certain. CDR1 SGHTA and CDR2 FQGNSA come from the germline V gene. This CDR3 is 11 amino acids long. CDR3 loop: CASSFISHQTF. DNA for the CDR3: TGTGCCAGCAGCTTTATCTCTCACCAAACCTTT. Supplemented by reference TRBV7-2 and TRBJ1-1, the full variable domain reads GAGVSQSPSNKVTEKGKDVELRCDPISGHTALYWYRQSLGQGLEFLIYFQGNSAPDKSGLPSDRFSAERTGGSVSTLTIQRTQQEDSAVYLCASSFISHQTFGQGTRLTVV.

This chain joins TRBV27 and TRBJ2-3, with TRBD1 as a possible D gene (6 bases). The germline CDR1 and CDR2 sequences are MNHEY and SMNVEV (reference sequence). V lost 2 bases, J lost 6 bases, and 21 bases lay in between. This CDR3 comprises 17 residues. DNA for the CDR3: TGTGCCAGCAGTTTAGAAAATCCAGGGGCCCCCCTGGATACGCAGTATTTT. Translated: CASSLENPGAPLDTQYF.

The rearrangement joins TRBV5-4 to TRBJ2-2; maybe TRBD2 (5 bases). Trimming cost V 4 bases and J 4 bases, with 17 bases left between them. Germline V CDR1 and CDR2: SGHNT, YYREEE (reference sequence). The CDR3 is made up of 16 amino acids. The CDR3 is CASSALRAAGTGELFF. CDR3 bases: TGTGCCAGCAGCGCACTCCGGGCCGCGGGCACCGGGGAGCTGTTTTTT.

The chain recombines TRBV6-1 with TRBJ2-7; TRBD1 agrees at 7 bases. V lost 4 bases to trimming and J lost 2 bases; unmatched junction nucleotides: 11. The CDR3 sequence is 16 residues long. Germline V gives CDR1 MNHNS, CDR2 SASEGT. CDR3 protein: CASSAEVAGGPYEQYF. The CDR3 nucleotides are TGTGCCAGCAGTGCGGAAGTAGCAGGGGGACCCTACGAGCAGTACTTC.

This clonotype has a handful of counts. The chain couples TRBV7-2 to TRBJ2-7; a possible D gene is TRBD1 (7 bases). The CDR3 runs 14 residues. Trimming left V 4 bases short and J 3 bases short, with 13 bases between. The germline gives CDR1 SGHTA, CDR2 FQGNSA. CDR3 sequence: CASSSQGGRYEQYF. The DNA of the CDR3 is TGTGCCAGCAGCTCTCAGGGGGGCCGCTACGAGCAGTACTTC.

V and J are TRBV27 and TRBJ2-3; the D call may be TRBD1 or TRBD2 (5 bases each). There are 16 residues in the CDR3. V lost 5 bases and J 3 bases, leaving 18 bases between the germline ends. Germline V gene data show CDR1 as MNHEY and CDR2 as SMNVEV (reference sequence). CDR3 DNA: TGTGCCAGCAGTCTCGGGACCACCATGGGGACAGATACGCAGTATTTT. Translation: CASSLGTTMGTDTQYF.

This clonotype occurred a few times. This sequence joins TRBV30 and TRBJ1-2; no firm D call. This CDR3 is built from 13 residues. Trimming left V 0 bases short and J 4 bases short, with 9 bases between. Germline V lookup: CDR1 GTSNPN, CDR2 SVGIG (reference sequence). The DNA of the CDR3 is TGTGCCTGGAGTGTAAAACCTGGCTATGGCTACACCTTC. It is translated as CAWSVKPGYGYTF.

In its sample, this clonotype was seen a few times. This sequence joins TRBV20-1 and TRBJ1-4; TRBD1 agrees at 7 bases. V gave up 6 bases and J gave up 14 bases; unmatched junction bases: 9. Germline loops: CDR1 DFQATT, CDR2 SNEGSKA (reference sequence). This CDR3 is built from 11 residues. CDR3 loop: CSAQGDEALFF. The DNA for the CDR3 is TGCAGTGCCCAGGGGGACGAAGCGCTGTTTTTT.

V usage is TRBV6-1 and J usage is TRBJ2-7, with a tentative D call TRBD1 (5 bases). The V gene's germline CDR1 is MNHNS and CDR2 SASEGT. V dropped 6 bases and J dropped 5 bases, with 8 bases sitting between them. CDR3 length equals 11 residues. CDR3 DNA: TGTGCCAGCAGCGGCAGGGACGAGCAGTACTTC. Encoded protein: CASSGRDEQYF.

J is TRBJ2-5 and V is TRBV20-1, with 12 bases identical to TRBD1. CDR3 length equals 15 residues. V lost 1 base to trimming and J lost 5 bases; unmatched junction nucleotides: 5. Germline V gene sequence: CDR1 DFQATT, CDR2 SNEGSKA (reference sequence). The CDR3 DNA is TGCAGTGCTAGAGGGGACAGGGGGCCGGGCGAGACCCAGTACTTC. As protein: CSARGDRGPGETQYF.

The V call is TRBV5-4, the J call TRBJ2-5; 7 positions match TRBD2. The CDR3 length is 13 residues. The germline gives CDR1 SGHNT, CDR2 YYREEE (reference sequence). V lost 3 bases to trimming and J lost 3 bases; unmatched junction nucleotides: 2. This chain's CDR3 is CASSWLAEETQYF. Here the CDR3 DNA reads TGTGCCAGCAGCTGGCTAGCGGAAGAGACCCAGTACTTC.

The chain carries TRBV7-2 and TRBJ2-3, with 10 positions matching TRBD2. Germline CDR1 and CDR2: SGHTA and FQGNSA. The CDR3 is made up of 14 amino acids. Trimming cost V 6 bases and J 6 bases; bases outside gene matches: 6. The CDR3 loop reads CASRKSGGGDTQYF. Here the CDR3 DNA reads TGTGCCAGCAGAAAAAGCGGGGGGGGCGATACGCAGTATTTT.

V gene TRBV27 combines with J gene TRBJ1-5; D gene ambiguous. The ends were cut back, 6 bases at V and 0 bases at J, with 15 bases in the middle. The germline V gene encodes CDR1 MNHEY and CDR2 SMNVEV (reference sequence). CDR3 length: 16 amino acids. Here the CDR3 reads CASSTIRGGSNQPQHF. CDR3 DNA sequence: TGTGCCAGCAGCACTATTCGGGGTGGTAGCAATCAGCCCCAGCATTTT.

The chain links TRBV25-1 to TRBJ2-5; the D is unclear. Trimming took 4 bases from V and 3 from J, leaving 12 bases between them. CDR3 length: 14 residues. Germline-derived CDR1 and CDR2 are MGHDK and SYGVNS. The CDR3: CASSAPGSKETQYF. DNA for the CDR3: TGTGCCAGCAGTGCCCCCGGGTCCAAAGAGACCCAGTACTTC.

This clonotype turned up a few times. The chain employs TRBV15 and TRBJ2-2, with D tentatively TRBD1 (6 bases). Trimming removed 5 bases from V and 0 bases from J, with 10 bases in between. Germline V CDR1 and CDR2: LNHNV, YYDKDF (reference sequence). This CDR3 region has 15 residues. CDR3 loop: CATSFRTANTGELFF. In DNA form, the CDR3 reads TGTGCCACCAGCTTTAGGACAGCGAACACCGGGGAGCTGTTTTTT.

The V and J genes are TRBV11-3 and TRBJ2-3; 9 nucleotides align to TRBD2. The CDR3 extends over 17 amino acids. V lost 1 base and J lost 0; bases outside the gene matches: 5. Germline CDR1 is SGHNT and CDR2 is YENEEA. CDR3 in amino acids: CASSLGSLAGSTDTQYF. The DNA of the CDR3 is TGTGCCAGCAGCTTAGGTTCGCTAGCGGGGAGCACAGATACGCAGTATTTT.

This rearrangement joins TRBV7-2 to TRBJ1-5; D remains unclear. V lost 0 bases and J 4 bases, leaving 10 bases between the germline ends. The CDR3 is 15 residues long. Germline CDR1 SGHTA, CDR2 FQGNSA. The CDR3 bases are TGTGCCAGCAGCTTAGCCCGAGTTGGAAATCAGCCCCAGCATTTT. The encoded protein is CASSLARVGNQPQHF. The full variable domain, rest sourced from reference TRBV7-2 and TRBJ1-5, is GAGVSQSPSNKVTEKGKDVELRCDPISGHTALYWYRQSLGQGLEFLIYFQGNSAPDKSGLPSDRFSAERTGGSVSTLTIQRTQQEDSAVYLCASSLARVGNQPQHFGDGTRLSIL.

This clonotype was counted a few times. This sequence joins TRBV20-1 and TRBJ2-2, with TRBD2 matching over 11 bases. V shed 6 bases, J shed 6 bases, and the junction held 18 bases outside the gene matches. The CDR3 contains 18 residues. Germline V gives CDR1 DFQATT, CDR2 SNEGSKA (reference sequence). CDR3 region: CSAPSLAGGAFGSGELFF. The CDR3 DNA reads as TGCAGTGCCCCCTCCTTAGCGGGGGGGGCCTTCGGGTCCGGGGAGCTGTTTTTT.

Points on this clonotype: The junction departs from the called germline gene at one end, perhaps through a read error. This sequence joins TRBV20-1 and TRBJ2-3; D is possibly TRBD1 or TRBD2 (7 bases each). This CDR3 spans 15 amino acids. CDR1 is DFQATT, CDR2 SNEGSKA, per germline (reference sequence). The CDR3 bases are TGCAGTGCTCGGGGGGCAGGGGGTGTCACAGATACGCAGTGTTTT. It translates to CSARGAGGVTDTQCF.

V usage is TRBV4-2 and J usage is TRBJ2-5, with 12 bases lining up with TRBD2. Trimming took 1 base from V and 4 from J; bases not matched to a gene: 7. This CDR3 is built from 17 residues. Germline V CDR1 and CDR2: LGHNA, YNFKEQ. In DNA, the CDR3 is TGTGCCAGCAGCCAAGCGGCACTAGCGGGGGGCCCAGAGACCCAGTACTTC. As protein: CASSQAALAGGPETQYF.

In its sample, this clonotype was seen a few times. The chain couples TRBV6-1 to TRBJ1-2; no firm D call. Germline lookup yields CDR1 MNHNS and CDR2 SASEGT. The CDR3 sequence is 13 residues long. The germline V and J ends were trimmed by 6 bases and 0 bases, with 8 bases remaining between them. CDR3 coding DNA: TGTGCCAGCAGAGGTGCTACTAACTATGGCTACACCTTC. Its translation is CASRGATNYGYTF.

This clonotype has just a few counts. The V call is TRBV6-1, the J call TRBJ2-3, with D perhaps TRBD1 (5 bases). Trimming left V 6 bases short and J 0 bases short, with 13 bases between. Germline CDR1 reads MNHNS; CDR2 reads SASEGT. The CDR3 loop spans 15 amino acids. The CDR3 reads CASRKIQGSTDTQYF. The CDR3 bases are TGTGCCAGCAGGAAGATTCAGGGAAGCACAGATACGCAGTATTTT.